A single sample gave rise to the 24 T cell receptor beta chains below, sequenced in a study of T-cell memory formation after mild COVID-19. MiXCR, run by TCRdb on the 5' RACE reads, gives a single entry per CDR3 protein. Here the sample spans a few hundred thousand distinct CDR3 sequences, 16% being singletons. Sequencing was done on a sample of PBMCs or a T cell subset sorted from them (not recorded which). Receptors were obtained from a man in his late teens or twenties who had mild COVID-19 (a few samples of this study predate the infection). Cell type and time point are not known.

Ten or more counts support this clonotype. DNA for the CDR3: TGCGCCAGCAGCTTGACCTTTAGCGGGGGGGCCTCGGATACGCAGTATTTT. Encoded protein: CASSLTFSGGASDTQYF. The chain carries TRBV5-1 and TRBJ2-3, with 11 bases aligning to TRBD2. Unmatched junction bases numbered 10, after V lost 1 base and J lost 6 bases. CDR1 and CDR2 from the germline V gene are SGHRS and YFSETQ. CDR3 length: 17 amino acids.

The J gene is TRBJ1-1, the V gene TRBV24-1; D gene ambiguous. This CDR3 comprises 12 residues. Deletions cut 9 bases from V and 5 bases from J, with 12 bases between. From germline, CDR1 is KGHDR and CDR2 SFDVKD. The chain's CDR3 is CATGGSGTEAFF. DNA of the CDR3: TGTGCCACCGGAGGCTCGGGGACTGAAGCTTTCTTT.

The J gene is TRBJ2-3, the V gene TRBV7-3; D not certain. CDR3 length equals 13 residues. The V and J ends lost 4 bases and 4 bases respectively, with 9 bases between them. CDR1 is SGHTA, CDR2 FQGTGA, per germline. In nucleotides, the CDR3 is TGTGCCAGCAGCTCTTTGACCCCAGATACGCAGTATTTT. Translated, it gives CASSSLTPDTQYF.

This clonotype came up a few times. J is TRBJ2-3 and V is TRBV21-1; the D call of TRBD1 is as the table states it, not checked on the DNA. TRBV21-1 is flagged as a pseudogene. This CDR3 is built from 14 residues. CDR3 protein: CASSKGQGKDTQYF. CDR3 sequence (DNA): TGTGCCAGCAGCAAAGGACAGGGGAAAGATACGCAGTATTTT.

V and J are TRBV9 and TRBJ2-3; perhaps D is TRBD1 or TRBD2 (5 bases each). The CDR3 length is 14 residues. V gave up 0 bases and J gave up 1 base, with 6 bases separating them. CDR1 is SGDLS, CDR2 YYNGEE, per germline. The CDR3 DNA is TGTGCCAGCAGCGTAGTGGGGGGCACAGATACGCAGTATTTT. This sequence encodes CASSVVGGTDTQYF.

The CDR3 DNA sequence: TGTGCCAGCAGCCCCCGGGACAGGGGGACGGGGAACACTGAAGCTTTCTTT. Its translation: CASSPRDRGTGNTEAFF. The chain links TRBV7-6 to TRBJ1-1, with 11 bases that match TRBD1. Germline values: CDR1 SGHVS, CDR2 FNYEAQ. This CDR3 has 17 amino acids. V shed 5 bases and J 1 base; nucleotides not matched to a gene: 9.

This clonotype was counted ten times or more. The chain combines TRBV5-6 with TRBJ2-5, with 8 bases lining up with TRBD1. The CDR3 spans 14 residues. Germline values: CDR1 SGHDT, CDR2 YYEEEE. V was clipped by 4 bases and J by 5 bases; unmatched bases: 7. As DNA, the CDR3 is TGTGCCAGCAGCACACCCGGGACAGGCGAGACCCAGTACTTC. As protein: CASSTPGTGETQYF.

This clonotype was found a few times. The rearrangement links TRBV6-6 to TRBJ1-1; 7 bases match TRBD1. Germline V gene data show CDR1 as MNHNY and CDR2 as SVGAGI (reference sequence). J was trimmed by 4 bases and V by 6 bases; bases with no gene match: 2. The CDR3 is 12 residues long. CDR3: CASRHRGTEAFF. The CDR3 DNA reads as TGTGCCAGCAGACACAGGGGCACTGAAGCTTTCTTT.

CDR3 sequence (DNA): TGTGCCACCAGCACTAGGGGACTTTTACCGCAGTACTTC. Protein sequence: CATSTRGLLPQYF. This chain joins TRBV15 and TRBJ2-7; tentative D call: TRBD2 (6 bases). From germline, CDR1 is LNHNV and CDR2 YYDKDF (reference sequence). The CDR3 consists of 13 residues. With 4 bases removed from V and 9 bases from J, the gap between germline ends came to 16 bases.

The V gene is TRBV4-2, the J gene TRBJ2-5; D may correspond to TRBD1 or TRBD2 (5 bases each). CDR1 and CDR2 from the germline V gene are LGHNA and YNFKEQ. The V end was cut by 3 bases, the J end by 7 bases, with 21 bases between. The CDR3 covers 16 residues. The CDR3 nucleotides read TGTGCCAGCAGCCAGACGTTTCCGGGGACGCCGGGGACCCAGTACTTC. Translated: CASSQTFPGTPGTQYF.

This clonotype showed up just a few times. This chain joins TRBV6-6 and TRBJ1-1; D is possibly TRBD1 (6 bases). Germline V gene lookup returns CDR1 MNHNY and CDR2 SVGAGI (reference sequence). V gave up 4 bases and J gave up 4 bases, with 16 bases separating them. This CDR3 spans 15 amino acids. The CDR3 spells CASSSSLNRVTEAFF. The CDR3 DNA follows: TGTGCCAGCAGTTCCTCGCTTAACAGGGTCACTGAAGCTTTCTTT.

The CDR3 nucleotides read TGTGCCAGCAGCACCATGCCCGGGGCCTCCTACGAGCAGTACGTC. Protein: CASSTMPGASYEQYV. The chain joins TRBV5-4 to TRBJ2-7; D is possibly TRBD1 or TRBD2 (5 bases each). Between the trimmed V and J ends, which lost 4 bases and 0 bases, there was a span of 14 bases. The CDR3 is 15 amino acids. Germline V gene sequence: CDR1 SGHNT, CDR2 YYREEE (reference sequence).

This clonotype came up once. The chain employs TRBV5-1 and TRBJ1-4, with a weak D call TRBD1 (6 bases). Per the germline V gene, CDR1 is SGHRS and CDR2 is YFSETQ. This CDR3 has 16 residues. Trimming removed 2 bases at V and 1 base at J, with 12 bases between. CDR3 region: CASSFGGAGTNEKLFF. CDR3 nucleotides: TGCGCCAGCAGCTTCGGGGGGGCAGGAACTAATGAAAAACTGTTTTTT.

The rearrangement joins TRBV18 to TRBJ1-6, with 7 bases aligning to TRBD1. The trim removed 1 base at V and 10 bases at J, leaving 4 bases unmatched. The germline gives CDR1 KGHSH, CDR2 LQKENI. This CDR3 comprises 14 residues. The CDR3 DNA reads as TGTGCCAGCTCACCACAGGGGGCTTTGTCACCCCTCCACTTT. Translated: CASSPQGALSPLHF.

V is TRBV24-1 and J is TRBJ1-3, with no clear D. The CDR3 runs to 13 residues. Trimming cost V 3 bases and J 2 bases, with 4 bases left between them. The germline CDR1 and CDR2 sequences are KGHDR and SFDVKD. The CDR3 loop reads CATSDKTGNTIYF. CDR3 coding DNA: TGTGCCACCAGTGATAAGACTGGAAACACCATATATTTT.

This chain connects TRBV4-1 to TRBJ2-3, with 8 nucleotides matching TRBD2. CDR3 size: 16 residues. The V gene end was trimmed by 2 bases and the J gene end by 6 bases; junction bases not matched to a gene: 10. Germline values: CDR1 MGHRA, CDR2 YSYEKL. DNA for the CDR3: TGCGCCAGCAGCCAATGGCGGGGGGTTCCACAGGATACGCAGTATTTT. Its translation: CASSQWRGVPQDTQYF.

The chain uses TRBV6-5 and TRBJ1-4, with D perhaps matching TRBD1 (6 bases). Germline CDR1 and CDR2: MNHEY and SVGAGI. This CDR3 is 14 amino acids long. The V and J ends lost 2 bases and 5 bases respectively, with 9 bases between them. The CDR3 protein is CASSYRTENEKLFF. CDR3 in DNA: TGTGCCAGCAGTTACAGGACAGAAAATGAAAAACTGTTTTTT.

The chain links TRBV9 to TRBJ1-2, with 7 bases aligning to TRBD1. The germline V gene has CDR1 SGDLS and CDR2 YYNGEE. The CDR3 is 14 residues long. V lost 0 bases and J lost 2; bases outside the gene matches: 1. The CDR3 bases are TGTGCCAGCAGCGTAGGGGGACAGAACTATGGCTACACCTTC. Translating it yields CASSVGGQNYGYTF.

This clonotype was recorded a few times. This chain connects TRBV20-1 to TRBJ2-1, with 10 bases lining up with TRBD2. Germline V gives CDR1 DFQATT, CDR2 SNEGSKA (reference sequence). Germline trimming cut 6 bases from V and 4 bases from J; bases unmatched to any gene: 6. The CDR3 has 14 amino acids. Here the CDR3 DNA reads TGCAGTGCAGAGGGACTAGCGTTATACAATGAGCAGTTCTTC. Translated, it gives CSAEGLALYNEQFF.

This clonotype was seen a few times. DNA of the CDR3: TGTGCCAGCAGCCCGAGACCGGGGGCTGGAAACACCATATATTTT. Translated, it gives CASSPRPGAGNTIYF. The chain joins TRBV7-8 to TRBJ1-3; tentatively, D is TRBD1 (5 bases). Germline CDR1 and CDR2: SGHVS and FQNEAQ. V lost 5 bases, J lost 2 bases, and 13 bases lay in between. The CDR3 consists of 15 residues.

This clonotype was counted only a few times. V is TRBV15 and J is TRBJ2-1, with D possibly matching TRBD2 (6 bases). The CDR3 spans 16 residues. V was clipped by 4 bases and J by 2 bases, with 15 bases between them. CDR1 LNHNV and CDR2 YYDKDF come from the germline V gene (reference sequence). Here the CDR3 reads CATSKNPRGTYNEQFF. CDR3 bases: TGTGCCACCAGCAAAAACCCGCGGGGCACCTACAATGAGCAGTTCTTC.

The genes are TRBV4-1 and TRBJ2-7, with D uncertain. The CDR3 contains 14 residues. Trimming left V 1 base short and J 0 bases short, with 7 bases between. The germline V gene encodes CDR1 MGHRA and CDR2 YSYEKL. The CDR3 DNA reads as TGCGCCAGCAGCCAAGGGGTACCCTCCTACGAGCAGTACTTC. It specifies CASSQGVPSYEQYF.

This clonotype came up a few times. The CDR3 reads CASREGTGAGNTIYF. The CDR3 nucleotides read TGTGCCAGCAGGGAAGGGACAGGGGCTGGAAACACCATATATTTT. V usage is TRBV12-3 or TRBV12-4 and J usage is TRBJ1-3; 10 bases map to TRBD1. The CDR3 totals 15 residues. V shed 6 bases and J 2 bases; nucleotides not matched to a gene: 4.

The J gene is TRBJ2-3, the V gene TRBV10-3, with 12 positions matching TRBD2. The CDR3 spans 13 residues. After removal of 11 bases from V and 5 bases from J, the junction contained 5 bases not matched to a gene. Germline assignment: CDR1 ENHRY and CDR2 SYGVKD. CDR3 coding DNA: TGTGCCTTGACTAGCGGGGGACAAGATACGCAGTATTTT. Protein sequence: CALTSGGQDTQYF.